Here is one T cell receptor (beta chain) with its context. The antigen remains undetermined. Prepared TCR beta cDNA libraries contained unique molecular identifiers. One entry per CDR3 protein results from TCRdb running MiXCR on the PCR reads. This sample has 600,000 to 700,000 distinct CDR3 sequences, with over 45% found just once. This sample is part of a study of post-analysis software for immune sequencing data. The germline V gene has CDR1 SGHRS and CDR2 YFSETQ. V lost 5 bases, J lost 4 bases, and 14 bases lay in between. The CDR3 spans 14 residues. General study points: Five or six TRBV segments were more frequent in patients than controls; TRBV5-6, TRBV5-1 and TRBV20-1 belonged to this group.

Source material: blood. The J gene is TRBJ2-3, the V gene TRBV5-1, with D hard to call. The receptor was isolated from a girl aged 2 to 9 with multiple sclerosis. The CDR3 here is CASRALTTPDTQYF. The CDR3 nucleotides are TGCGCCAGCAGGGCACTGACAACGCCAGATACGCAGTATTTT.